This TCR beta chain was profiled in a study of blood T cell repertoires in COVID-19. Turning to the study itself: PBMCs, B-cell-depleted T cells, or T cells were the source of the cDNA or gDNA that made up the material.

Sequencing used immunoSEQ multiplex PCR; TCRdb keeps in-frame clones, though not all of them. The sample lists hundreds of thousands of clones; approximately 91% were seen once. The CDR3 spans 14 residues. Germline CDR1 is MNHEY and CDR2 is SVGAGI. Trimming left V 6 bases short and J 6 bases short, with 14 bases between. Across under 25 US areas, participants ranged in age from about 18 to 90 years. The sample consisted of PBMCs or T cells enriched from blood (not recorded which). The sequence was collected from a woman aged 60-75 years who had recovered from COVID-19. The chain uses TRBV6-5 and TRBJ1-4; perhaps TRBD1 as D (5 bases). The CDR3 nucleotides read TGTGCCAGCAGAATGACAGCGGGTTATGAAAAACTGTTTTTT. This translates into CASRMTAGYEKLFF.